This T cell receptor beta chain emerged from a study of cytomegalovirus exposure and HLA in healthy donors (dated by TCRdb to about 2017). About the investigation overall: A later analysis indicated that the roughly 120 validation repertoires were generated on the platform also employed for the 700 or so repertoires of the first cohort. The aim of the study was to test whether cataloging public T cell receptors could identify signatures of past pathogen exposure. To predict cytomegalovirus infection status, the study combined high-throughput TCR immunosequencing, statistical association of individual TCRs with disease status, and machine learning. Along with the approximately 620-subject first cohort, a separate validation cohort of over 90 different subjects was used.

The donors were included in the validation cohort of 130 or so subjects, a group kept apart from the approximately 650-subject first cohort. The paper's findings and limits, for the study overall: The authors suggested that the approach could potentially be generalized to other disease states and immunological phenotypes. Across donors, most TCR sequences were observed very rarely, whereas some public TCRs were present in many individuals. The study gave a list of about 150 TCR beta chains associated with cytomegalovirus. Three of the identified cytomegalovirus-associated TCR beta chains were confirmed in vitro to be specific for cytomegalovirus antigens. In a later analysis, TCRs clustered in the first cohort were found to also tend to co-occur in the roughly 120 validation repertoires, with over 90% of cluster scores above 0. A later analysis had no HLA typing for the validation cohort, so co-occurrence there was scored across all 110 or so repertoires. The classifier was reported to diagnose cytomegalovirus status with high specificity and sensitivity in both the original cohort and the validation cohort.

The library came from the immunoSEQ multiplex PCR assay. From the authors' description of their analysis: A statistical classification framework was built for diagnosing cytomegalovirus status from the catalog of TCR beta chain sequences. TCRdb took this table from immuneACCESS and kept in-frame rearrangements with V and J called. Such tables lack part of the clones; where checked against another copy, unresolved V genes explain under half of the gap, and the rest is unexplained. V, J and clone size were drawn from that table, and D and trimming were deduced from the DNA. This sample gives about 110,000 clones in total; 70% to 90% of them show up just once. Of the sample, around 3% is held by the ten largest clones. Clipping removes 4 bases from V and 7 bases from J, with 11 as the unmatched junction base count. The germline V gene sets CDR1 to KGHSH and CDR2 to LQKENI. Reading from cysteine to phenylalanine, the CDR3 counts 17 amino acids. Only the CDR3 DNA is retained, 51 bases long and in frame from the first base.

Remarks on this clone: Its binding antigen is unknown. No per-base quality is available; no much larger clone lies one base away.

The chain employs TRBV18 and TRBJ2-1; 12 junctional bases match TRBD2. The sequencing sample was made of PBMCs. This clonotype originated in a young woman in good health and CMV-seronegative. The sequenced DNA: TGTGCCAGCTCACTGACGACTAGCGGGGGTTTGGAGAATGAGCAGTTCTTC. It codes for CASSLTTSGGLENEQFF. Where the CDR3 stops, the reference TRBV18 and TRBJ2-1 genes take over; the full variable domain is NAGVMQNPRHLVRRRGQEARLRCSPMKGHSHVYWYRQLPEEGLKFMVYLQKENIIDESGMPKERFSAEFPKEGPSILRIQQVVRGDSAAYFCASSLTTSGGLENEQFFGPGTRLTVL.